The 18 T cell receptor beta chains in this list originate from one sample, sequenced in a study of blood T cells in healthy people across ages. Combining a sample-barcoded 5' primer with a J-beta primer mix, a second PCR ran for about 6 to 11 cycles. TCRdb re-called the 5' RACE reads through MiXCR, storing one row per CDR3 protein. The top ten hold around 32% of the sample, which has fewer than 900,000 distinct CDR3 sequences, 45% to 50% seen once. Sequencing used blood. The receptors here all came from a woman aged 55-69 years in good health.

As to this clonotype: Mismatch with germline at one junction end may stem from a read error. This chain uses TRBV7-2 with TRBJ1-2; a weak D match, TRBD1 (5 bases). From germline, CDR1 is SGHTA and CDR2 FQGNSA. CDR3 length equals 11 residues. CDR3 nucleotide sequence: TGTGCCAGCAGCTCCCTCTGGGGCTGCACCTTC. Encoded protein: CASSSLWGCTF.

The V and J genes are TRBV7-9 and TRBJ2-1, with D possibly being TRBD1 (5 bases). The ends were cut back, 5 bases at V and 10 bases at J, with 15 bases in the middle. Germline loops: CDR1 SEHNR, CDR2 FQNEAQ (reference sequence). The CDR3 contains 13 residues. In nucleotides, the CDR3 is TGTGCCAGCAGCCGCATAGACAGCCGCGAGCAGTTCTTC. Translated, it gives CASSRIDSREQFF.

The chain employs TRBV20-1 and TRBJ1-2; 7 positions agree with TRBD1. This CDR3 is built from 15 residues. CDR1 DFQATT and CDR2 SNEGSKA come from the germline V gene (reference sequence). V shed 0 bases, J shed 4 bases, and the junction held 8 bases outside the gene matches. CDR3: CSAREGNRGGYGYTF. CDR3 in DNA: TGCAGTGCTAGAGAGGGGAACAGGGGAGGCTATGGCTACACCTTC.

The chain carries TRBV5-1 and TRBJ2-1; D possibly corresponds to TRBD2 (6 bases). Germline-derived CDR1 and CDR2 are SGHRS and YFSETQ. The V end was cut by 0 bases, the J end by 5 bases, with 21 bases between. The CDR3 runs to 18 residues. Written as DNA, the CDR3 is TGCGCCAGCAGCTTGGGCCAAGGGGAAGCGGGCGCTCACAATGAGCAGTTCTTC. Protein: CASSLGQGEAGAHNEQFF.

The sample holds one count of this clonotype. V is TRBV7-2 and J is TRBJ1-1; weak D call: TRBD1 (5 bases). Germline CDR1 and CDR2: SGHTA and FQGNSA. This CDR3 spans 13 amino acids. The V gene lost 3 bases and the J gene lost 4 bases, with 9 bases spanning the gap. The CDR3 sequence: CASSFIRVTEAFF. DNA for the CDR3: TGTGCCAGCAGCTTTATCAGGGTCACTGAAGCTTTCTTT. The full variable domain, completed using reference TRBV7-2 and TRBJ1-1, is GAGVSQSPSNKVTEKGKDVELRCDPISGHTALYWYRQSLGQGLEFLIYFQGNSAPDKSGLPSDRFSAERTGGSVSTLTIQRTQQEDSAVYLCASSFIRVTEAFFGQGTRLTVV.

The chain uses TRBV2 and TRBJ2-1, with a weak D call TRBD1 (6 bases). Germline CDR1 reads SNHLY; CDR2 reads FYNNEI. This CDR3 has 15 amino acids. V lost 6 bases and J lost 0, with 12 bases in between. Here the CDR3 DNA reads TGTGCCAGCAGGGAAAAACAGGGCTCCTACAATGAGCAGTTCTTC. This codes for CASREKQGSYNEQFF.

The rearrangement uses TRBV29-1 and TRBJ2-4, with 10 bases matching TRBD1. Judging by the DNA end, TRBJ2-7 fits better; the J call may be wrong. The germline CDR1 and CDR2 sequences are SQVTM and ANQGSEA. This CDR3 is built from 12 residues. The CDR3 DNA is TGCGGCGGTGGACAGGGGGCCTACGAGCAGTACTTC. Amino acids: CGGGQGAYEQYF.

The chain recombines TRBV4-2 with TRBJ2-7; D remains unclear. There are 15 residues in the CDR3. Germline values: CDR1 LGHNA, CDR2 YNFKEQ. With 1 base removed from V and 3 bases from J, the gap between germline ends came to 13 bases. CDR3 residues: CASSQVVQPLYEQYF. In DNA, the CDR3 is TGTGCCAGCAGCCAAGTAGTACAACCCCTCTACGAGCAGTACTTC.

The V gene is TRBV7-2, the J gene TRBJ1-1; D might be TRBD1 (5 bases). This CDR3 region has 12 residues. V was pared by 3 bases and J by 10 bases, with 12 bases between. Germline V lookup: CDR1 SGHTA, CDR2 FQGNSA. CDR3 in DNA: TGTGCCAGCAGCTTTGATGGGGGTTCAGCTTTCTTT. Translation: CASSFDGGSAFF.

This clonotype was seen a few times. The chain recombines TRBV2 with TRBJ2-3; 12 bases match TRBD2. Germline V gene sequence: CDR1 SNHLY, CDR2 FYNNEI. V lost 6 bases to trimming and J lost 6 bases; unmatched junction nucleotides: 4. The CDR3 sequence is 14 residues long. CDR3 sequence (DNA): TGTGCCAGCAGAAAGGGGACTAGCGGGGATACGCAGTATTTT. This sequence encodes CASRKGTSGDTQYF.

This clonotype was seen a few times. For the CDR3, the DNA is TGCGCCAGCAGCGCCCCGACAGGGTTCAGCTACGAGCAGTACTTC. It encodes CASSAPTGFSYEQYF. The chain joins TRBV5-1 to TRBJ2-7; 7 nucleotides agree with TRBD1. The CDR3 consists of 15 residues. After removal of 4 bases from V and 3 bases from J, the junction contained 10 bases not matched to a gene. From germline, CDR1 is SGHRS and CDR2 YFSETQ.

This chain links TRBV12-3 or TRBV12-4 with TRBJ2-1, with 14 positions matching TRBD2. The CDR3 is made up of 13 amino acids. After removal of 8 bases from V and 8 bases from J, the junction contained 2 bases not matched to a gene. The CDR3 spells CASGTSGSYEQFF. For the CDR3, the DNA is TGTGCCAGCGGGACTAGCGGGAGTTATGAGCAGTTCTTC.

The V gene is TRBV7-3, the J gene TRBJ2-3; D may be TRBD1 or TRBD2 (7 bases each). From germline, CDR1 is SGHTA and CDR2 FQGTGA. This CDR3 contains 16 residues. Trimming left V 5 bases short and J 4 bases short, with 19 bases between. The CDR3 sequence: CASSQGGGYSPDTQYF. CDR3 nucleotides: TGTGCCAGCAGCCAGGGGGGAGGGTATTCGCCAGATACGCAGTATTTT.

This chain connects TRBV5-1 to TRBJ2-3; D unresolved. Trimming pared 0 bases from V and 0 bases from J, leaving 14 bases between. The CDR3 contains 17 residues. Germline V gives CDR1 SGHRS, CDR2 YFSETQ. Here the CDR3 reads CASSLGRRDASTDTQYF. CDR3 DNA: TGCGCCAGCAGCTTGGGGCGCCGAGATGCCAGCACAGATACGCAGTATTTT.

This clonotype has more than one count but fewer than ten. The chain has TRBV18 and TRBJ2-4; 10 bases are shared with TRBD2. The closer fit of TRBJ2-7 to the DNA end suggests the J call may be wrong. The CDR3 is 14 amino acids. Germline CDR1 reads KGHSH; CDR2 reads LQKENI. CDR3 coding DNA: TGTGCCAGCTCACCCCTAGCGGGAGAAGTCGAGCAGTACTTC. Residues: CASSPLAGEVEQYF.

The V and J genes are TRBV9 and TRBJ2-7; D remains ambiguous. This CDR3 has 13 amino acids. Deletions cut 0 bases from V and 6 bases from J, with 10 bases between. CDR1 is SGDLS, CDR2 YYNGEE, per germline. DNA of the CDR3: TGTGCCAGCAGCGTAGACAGATCTGGCGAGCAGTACTTC. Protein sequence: CASSVDRSGEQYF.

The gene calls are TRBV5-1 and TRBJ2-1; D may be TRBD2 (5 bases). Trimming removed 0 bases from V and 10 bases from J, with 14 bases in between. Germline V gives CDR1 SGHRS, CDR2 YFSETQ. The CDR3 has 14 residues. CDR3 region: CASSLADYSYEQFF. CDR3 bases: TGCGCCAGCAGCTTGGCCGACTACAGCTACGAGCAGTTCTTC.

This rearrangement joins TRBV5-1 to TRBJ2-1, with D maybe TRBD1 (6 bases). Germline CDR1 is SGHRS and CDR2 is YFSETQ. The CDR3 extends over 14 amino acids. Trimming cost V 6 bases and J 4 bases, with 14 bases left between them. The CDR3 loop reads CASKLQGFYNEQFF. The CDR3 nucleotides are TGCGCCAGCAAGTTGCAGGGGTTTTACAATGAGCAGTTCTTC.